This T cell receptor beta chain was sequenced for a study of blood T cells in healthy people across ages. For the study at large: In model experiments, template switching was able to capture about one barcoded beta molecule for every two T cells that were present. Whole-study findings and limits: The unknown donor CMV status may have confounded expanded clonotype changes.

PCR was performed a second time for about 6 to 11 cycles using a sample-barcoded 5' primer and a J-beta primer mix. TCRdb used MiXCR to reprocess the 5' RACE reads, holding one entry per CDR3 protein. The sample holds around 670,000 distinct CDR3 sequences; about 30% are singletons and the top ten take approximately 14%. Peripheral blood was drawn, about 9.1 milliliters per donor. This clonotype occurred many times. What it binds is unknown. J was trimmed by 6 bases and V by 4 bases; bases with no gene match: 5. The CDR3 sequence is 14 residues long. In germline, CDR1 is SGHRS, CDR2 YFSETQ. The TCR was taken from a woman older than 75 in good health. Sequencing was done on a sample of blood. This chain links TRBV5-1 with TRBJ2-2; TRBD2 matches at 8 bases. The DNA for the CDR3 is TGCGCCAGCAGCCGGGAGGGGTTCGCCGGGGAGCTGTTTTTT. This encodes CASSREGFAGELFF.